Given below is one T cell receptor beta chain in context. It has no known antigen specificity. Per-base quality was not reported, and no clone a single base away is much larger than it. Library preparation employed RT-PCR. The sequencer listed for this sample is Illumina HiSeq 2500. TCRdb passed the public sequencing reads through fastp at Q25 and MiXCR, retaining productive beta sequences. Identical CDR3 protein sequences are pooled into one entry, listed with their most common genes and DNA. Counted in this sample were roughly 630,000 distinct CDR3 sequences; around 15% of them appeared once. The top ten hold roughly 7.2% of the sample. This entry is derived from a study of response to subunit inactivated influenza vaccine (dated by TCRdb to the late 2010s). Study-level background: Deep quantitative T cell receptor repertoire profiling was used in the study to track responses to a trivalent subunit inactivated influenza vaccine.

The CDR3 measures 14 amino acids from cysteine to phenylalanine. Of the read, only the CDR3 DNA is kept; its 42 bases are in frame from base 1. Trimming accounts for 6 bases at V and 7 bases at J, while the number of junction bases matched to no gene is 11. Looking up the germline V gene yields CDR1 MNHEY and CDR2 SVGEGT. Findings and caveats that apply to the study as a whole: It was suggested by the authors that each seasonal influenza vaccination may recruit only a limited number of new T cells.

The source was PBMCs from blood, collected less than 15 days before vaccination. Rearrangement joined TRBV6-2 or TRBV6-3 to TRBJ2-7, and 8 bases in between align with TRBD1. This clonotype originated in a man aged 50 or older who received an inactivated influenza vaccine. Donor details come from another sample of the same person, matched by shared clones. The CDR3 protein sequence reads: CASRTGTGLWEQYF. The DNA reads as follows: TGTGCCAGCAGAACCGGGACAGGCCTCTGGGAGCAGTACTTC.